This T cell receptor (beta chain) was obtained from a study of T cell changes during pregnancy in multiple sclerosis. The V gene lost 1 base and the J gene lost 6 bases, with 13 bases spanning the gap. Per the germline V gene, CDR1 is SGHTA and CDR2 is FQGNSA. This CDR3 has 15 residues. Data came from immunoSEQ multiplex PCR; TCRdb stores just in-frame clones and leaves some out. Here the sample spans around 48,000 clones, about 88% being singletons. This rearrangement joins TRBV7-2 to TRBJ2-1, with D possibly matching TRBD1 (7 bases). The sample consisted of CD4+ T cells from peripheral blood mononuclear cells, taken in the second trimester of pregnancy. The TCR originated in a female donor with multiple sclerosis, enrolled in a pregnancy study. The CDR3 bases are TGTGCCAGCAGCTTAGACAGGGGTAGCGGCAATGAGCAGTTCTTC. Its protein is CASSLDRGSGNEQFF.